The clone carrying this T cell receptor beta chain was counted many times. Its matching antigen is unknown. The data derive from a study of response to subunit inactivated influenza vaccine. General study findings and limits: The authors proposed limited new T cell recruitment per seasonal influenza vaccination.

TCRdb itself ran the RT-PCR reads through MiXCR, one entry per CDR3 protein. The data contain roughly 570,000 distinct CDR3 sequences, 14% of them singletons. The germline CDR1 and CDR2 sequences are MDHEN and SYDVKM. This CDR3 has 15 residues. V lost 6 bases and J 5 bases, leaving 19 bases between the germline ends. V is TRBV28 and J is TRBJ1-2; no definite D call. The sample was PBMCs from blood, taken roughly 12 days after vaccination. This clonotype originated in a man aged 50-60 years who received an inactivated influenza vaccine. The CDR3 loop is CASSPLGRDGYGYTF. The CDR3 nucleotides are TGTGCCAGCAGCCCCTTGGGGAGGGATGGGTATGGCTACACCTTC.